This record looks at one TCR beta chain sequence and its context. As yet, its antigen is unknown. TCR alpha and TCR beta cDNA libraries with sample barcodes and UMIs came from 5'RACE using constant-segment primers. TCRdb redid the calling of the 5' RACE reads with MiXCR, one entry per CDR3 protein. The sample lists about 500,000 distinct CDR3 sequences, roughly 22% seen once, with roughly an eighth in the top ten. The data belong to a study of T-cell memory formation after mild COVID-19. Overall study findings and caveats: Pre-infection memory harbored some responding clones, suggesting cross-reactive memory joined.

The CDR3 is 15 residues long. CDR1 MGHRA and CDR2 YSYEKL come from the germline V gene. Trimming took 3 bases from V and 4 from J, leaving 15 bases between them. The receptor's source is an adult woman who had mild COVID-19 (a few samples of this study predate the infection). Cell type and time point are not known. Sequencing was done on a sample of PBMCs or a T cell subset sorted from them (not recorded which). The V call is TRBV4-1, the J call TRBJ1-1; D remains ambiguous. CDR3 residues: CASSQGQRFATEAFF. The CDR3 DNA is TGCGCCAGCAGCCAGGGCCAGCGGTTCGCCACTGAAGCTTTCTTT.